This TCR beta chain was found in a study of shared clonotypes between healthy human individuals. The wider study: CD4 naive and memory got three plates each, CD8 naive two, CD8 memory one.

Clones were read by immunoSEQ multiplex PCR, and TCRdb kept only the in-frame ones, dropping some. The table has approximately 2.1 million clones, about 92% seen once. All of the donors resided in Nashville, Tennessee, and each was a Caucasian adult. The germline CDR1 and CDR2 sequences are MNHNS and SASEGT. V shed 0 bases and J shed 5 bases, with 11 bases lying between them. The CDR3 has 14 amino acids. The sample comprised naive CD4+ T cells from PBMCs. Subset given: CD45RA+ positively selected. This chain joins TRBV6-1 and TRBJ2-7, with D possibly TRBD2 on 5 matching bases. This receptor was identified in a man aged 18 to 35 in good health. Some clones in this sample may be carry-over from other donors' samples. This chain's CDR3 is CASSEASGRDEQYF. The CDR3 DNA is TGTGCCAGCAGTGAAGCCTCCGGGCGGGACGAGCAGTACTTC.